The entry below describes one TCR beta chain. The protocol was immunoSEQ multiplex PCR, while the TCRdb copy is restricted to in-frame clones and leaves out a portion. The table has about 90,000 clones, approximately 86% seen once. These data belong to a study of blood T cell repertoires in COVID-19. Study-level information: PBMCs, B-cell-depleted T cells, or T cells provided the cDNA or gDNA that made up the material.

Trimming pared 3 bases from V and 2 bases from J, leaving 15 bases between. Germline V CDR1 and CDR2: MNHNS, SASEGT. This CDR3 spans 16 amino acids. The genes are TRBV6-1 and TRBJ2-3, with a possible D match to TRBD2 (6 bases). The specimen sequenced was peripheral blood. This clonotype was obtained from a woman in her 70s with active or convalescent COVID-19. DNA for the CDR3: TGTGCCAGCAGTGATCACGGACTATCTGACACAGATACGCAGTATTTT. It is translated as CASSDHGLSDTDTQYF.